Shown below are 8 T cell receptor beta chains from a single sample sequenced in a study of T cells in localized non-small cell lung cancer (dated by TCRdb to the early 2020s). The library was generated by the immunoSEQ multiplex PCR assay. TCRdb obtained this table from immuneACCESS and retained in-frame rearrangements with V and J assigned. These tables miss some clones; where compared with another copy, unresolved V genes account for less than half of the shortfall, and the remainder is unexplained. This sample comprises tens of thousands of clones, around 86% of them detected only once. The top ten constitute approximately 15% of the sample. The input for sequencing was PBMCs, taken before any cancer treatment. These receptors were taken from a female donor with stage II lung adenocarcinoma.

This chain links TRBV11-2 with TRBJ2-3; D gene unclear. The CDR3 length is 12 residues. Germline CDR1 and CDR2: SGHAT and FQNNGV. Trimming took off 4 bases at V and 2 bases at J, with 4 bases between the two ends. The CDR3 nucleotides are TGTGCCAGCAGCTCGATCACAGATACGCAGTATTTT. Protein: CASSSITDTQYF.

The rearrangement links TRBV7-6 to TRBJ2-7; 8 bases fit TRBD2. This CDR3 is built from 14 residues. Trimming cost V 5 bases and J 3 bases; bases outside gene matches: 6. Germline values: CDR1 SGHVS, CDR2 FNYEAQ. The CDR3 sequence is CASSPSSGHYEQYF. The CDR3 DNA reads TGTGCCAGCAGCCCCTCTAGCGGGCACTACGAGCAGTACTTC.

The chain carries TRBV5-6 and TRBJ1-5; the D gene is possibly TRBD1 (6 bases). CDR3 size: 12 residues. Germline V gene sequence: CDR1 SGHDT, CDR2 YYEEEE. V was shortened by 6 bases and J by 6 bases, with 10 bases between the two germline ends. CDR3 in DNA: TGTGCCAGCAAGAGAGGGGGTCAGCCCCAGCATTTT. This codes for CASKRGGQPQHF. The full variable domain, in which reference TRBV5-6 and TRBJ1-5 provide the parts outside the CDR3, is DAGVTQSPTHLIKTRGQQVTLRCSPKSGHDTVSWYQQALGQGPQFIFQYYEEEERQRGNFPDRFSGHQFPNYSSELNVNALLLGDSALYLCASKRGGQPQHFGDGTRLSIL.

The chain has TRBV18 and TRBJ1-1; the D is unclear. The CDR3 loop spans 12 amino acids. Germline assignment: CDR1 KGHSH and CDR2 LQKENI. V was cut by 4 bases and J by 5 bases, with 8 bases left in between. The CDR3 DNA sequence: TGTGCCAGCTCACGCCTTGGGACTGAAGCTTTCTTT. Amino acid sequence: CASSRLGTEAFF.

In DNA form, the CDR3 reads TGTGCCACCAGCAGAGATGAGAGCTACTTTAGCACAGATACGCAGTATTTT. Protein sequence: CATSRDESYFSTDTQYF. The chain links TRBV15 to TRBJ2-3; D is ambiguous. The CDR3 is 17 amino acids. Germline CDR1 reads LNHNV; CDR2 reads YYDKDF (reference sequence). Trimming removed 0 bases at V and 0 bases at J, with 13 bases between.

V and J are TRBV11-2 and TRBJ2-5; possibly TRBD2 for D (6 bases). There are 15 residues in the CDR3. The V end was cut by 5 bases, the J end by 3 bases, with 16 bases between. Germline lookup yields CDR1 SGHAT and CDR2 FQNNGV. CDR3: CASSLRGTVKETQYF. Written as DNA, the CDR3 is TGTGCCAGCAGCCTGCGCGGGACGGTTAAAGAGACCCAGTACTTC.

The chain is built from TRBV6-4 and TRBJ1-1; 9 bases are shared with TRBD1. The V gene's germline CDR1 is MRHNA and CDR2 SNTAGT. CDR3 length equals 15 residues. Trimming took 6 bases from V and 0 from J; bases not matched to a gene: 5. The CDR3 reads CASRGGQGMNTEAFF. The CDR3 DNA reads as TGTGCCAGCAGGGGCGGACAGGGGATGAACACTGAAGCTTTCTTT.

This clone was detected once. This chain uses TRBV29-1 with TRBJ2-1; D perhaps matches TRBD2 (5 bases). The germline V and J ends were trimmed by 3 bases and 5 bases, with 11 bases remaining between them. Germline lookup yields CDR1 SQVTM and CDR2 ANQGSEA. The CDR3 contains 13 residues. The chain's CDR3 is CSVETWGDNEQFF. The CDR3 DNA reads as TGCAGCGTTGAGACGTGGGGAGACAATGAGCAGTTCTTC.